This TCR beta chain was observed in a study of blood T cell repertoires in COVID-19. This clone was recorded a few times. Per the authors' pipeline: Estimation of nucleated cell counts was performed using reference gene primer amplification. The method was immunoSEQ multiplex PCR; TCRdb's version includes in-frame clones alone and lacks a portion of them. For V, J and clone size, that table is used; D and trimming come from the DNA. The sample comprises almost 90,000 clones, 90% of which are singletons, and about 6.3% rests with the top ten. Followed longitudinally, the Seattle patients had been enrolled during active infection. What was sequenced was peripheral blood. The receptor comes from a young man with COVID-19, enrolled during active disease.

Written as DNA, the CDR3 is TGTGCCAGCAGCTTGGGCACTTCGGGAGAAAAACTGTTTTTT. This gives the protein CASSLGTSGEKLFF. This sequence joins TRBV5-6 and TRBJ1-4; no clear D gene. CDR1 SGHDT and CDR2 YYEEEE come from the germline V gene. The CDR3 totals 14 residues. The V and J ends lost 0 bases and 8 bases respectively, with 11 bases between them. Full variable domain (rest looked up from reference TRBV5-6 and TRBJ1-4): DAGVTQSPTHLIKTRGQQVTLRCSPKSGHDTVSWYQQALGQGPQFIFQYYEEEERQRGNFPDRFSGHQFPNYSSELNVNALLLGDSALYLCASSLGTSGEKLFFGSGTQLSVL.